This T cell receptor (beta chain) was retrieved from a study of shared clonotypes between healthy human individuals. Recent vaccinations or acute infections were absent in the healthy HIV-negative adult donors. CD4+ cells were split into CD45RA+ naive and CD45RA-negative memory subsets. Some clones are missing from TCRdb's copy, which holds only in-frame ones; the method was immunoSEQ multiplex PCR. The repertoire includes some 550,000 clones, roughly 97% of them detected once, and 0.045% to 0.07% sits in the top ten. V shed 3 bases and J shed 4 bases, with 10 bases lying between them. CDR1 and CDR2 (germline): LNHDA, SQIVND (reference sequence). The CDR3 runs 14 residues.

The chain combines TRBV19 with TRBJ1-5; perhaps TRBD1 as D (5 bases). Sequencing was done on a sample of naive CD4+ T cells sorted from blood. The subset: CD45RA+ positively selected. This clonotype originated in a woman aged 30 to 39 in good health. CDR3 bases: TGTGCCAGTAGTATTCGGGGCCCGAATCAGCCCCAGCATTTT. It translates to CASSIRGPNQPQHF.